This T cell receptor (beta chain) was recovered during a study of shared clonotypes between healthy human individuals. Study at large: The plates for each donor numbered three CD4 naive, three CD4 memory, two CD8 naive and one CD8 memory. General observations from the study: Relative to memory subsets, naive subsets generally showed larger estimated richness.

Profiling relied on immunoSEQ multiplex PCR, and the TCRdb table lists in-frame clones only, not all of them. This table has about 750,000 clones, about 92% appearing once. The V end was cut by 3 bases, the J end by 7 bases, with 23 bases between. The CDR3 is made up of 16 amino acids. Germline V CDR1 and CDR2: SGHDT, YYEEEE. Naive CD8 cells lacked CD45RO and underwent positive selection for CCR7, leaving out terminally differentiated effector memory CD45RA+ cells. On this clone itself: Its antigen is currently unknown.

Material: naive CD8+ T cells sorted from blood. This chain connects TRBV5-6 to TRBJ2-7, with TRBD2 as a possible D gene (5 bases). The clonotype was recovered from a man aged 30-40 years in good health. The CDR3 DNA follows: TGTGCCAGCAGCTCCGTCGTCGGGGTACAAACTTGGGAGCAGTACTTC. Protein: CASSSVVGVQTWEQYF.